The 22 T cell receptor beta chains given below trace back to one sample, sequenced in a study of blood T cell repertoires in COVID-19. This table comes from immunoSEQ multiplex PCR, and its TCRdb copy is limited to in-frame clones, with some not included. The data hold about 180,000 clones, with under 90% observed a single time. Sequencing input: peripheral blood. These receptors came from a person between 70 and 80 years old with COVID-19, enrolled during active disease.

V and J are TRBV2 and TRBJ2-1, with 11 bases lining up with TRBD2. V gave up 6 bases and J gave up 16 bases; unmatched junction bases: 11. The CDR3 is made up of 13 amino acids. The germline V gene encodes CDR1 SNHLY and CDR2 FYNNEI. CDR3 sequence reads: CASRGSGTSGLFF. CDR3 coding DNA: TGTGCCAGCAGGGGTTCCGGGACTAGCGGTCTCTTCTTC.

The genes are TRBV4-1 and TRBJ1-1; the match to TRBD1 covers 9 bases. The CDR3 is made up of 14 amino acids. V dropped 3 bases and J dropped 4; count of bases not matched to a gene: 3. CDR1 MGHRA and CDR2 YSYEKL come from the germline V gene. The CDR3 protein is CASSHMTGGTEAFF. The CDR3, as DNA: TGCGCCAGCAGCCACATGACAGGGGGCACTGAAGCTTTCTTT.

J is TRBJ1-1 and V is TRBV25-1; 8 bases map to TRBD1. The CDR3 spans 15 residues. CDR1 and CDR2 (germline): MGHDK, SYGVNS. Trimming removed 6 bases from V and 3 bases from J; junction bases left unmatched: 9. The CDR3 spells CASSDRGGVDTEAFF. The CDR3 coding sequence is TGTGCCAGCAGCGACAGGGGTGGCGTGGACACTGAAGCTTTCTTT. Using reference TRBV25-1 and TRBJ1-1 for the parts outside the CDR3, the full variable domain is EADIYQTPRYLVIGTGKKITLECSQTMGHDKMYWYQQDPGMELHLIHYSYGVNSTEKGDLSSESTVSRIRTEHFPLTLESARPSHTSQYLCASSDRGGVDTEAFFGQGTRLTVV.

The chain is built from TRBV7-2 and TRBJ2-5, with D perhaps TRBD2 (7 bases). The CDR3 is 13 amino acids. Germline V gives CDR1 SGHTA, CDR2 FQGNSA. V shed 5 bases and J shed 1 base, with 8 bases lying between them. The CDR3 coding sequence is TGTGCCAGCAGCAGGGGGGGCCAAGAGACCCAGTACTTC. Protein: CASSRGGQETQYF. Using reference TRBV7-2 and TRBJ2-5 for the parts outside the CDR3, the full variable domain is GAGVSQSPSNKVTEKGKDVELRCDPISGHTALYWYRQSLGQGLEFLIYFQGNSAPDKSGLPSDRFSAERTGGSVSTLTIQRTQQEDSAVYLCASSRGGQETQYFGPGTRLLVL.

J is TRBJ2-1 and V is TRBV27; 8 bases line up with TRBD2. CDR1 is MNHEY, CDR2 SMNVEV, per germline (reference sequence). This CDR3 has 13 residues. V shed 5 bases, J shed 7 bases, and the junction held 4 bases outside the gene matches. The DNA of the CDR3 is TGTGCCAGCAGTCTCGGGGGGGCAAATGAGCAGTTCTTC. It specifies CASSLGGANEQFF.

The chain uses TRBV29-1 and TRBJ2-7; tentatively, D is TRBD1 (6 bases). The germline V gene encodes CDR1 SQVTM and CDR2 ANQGSEA. The CDR3 extends over 16 amino acids. Between the trimmed V and J ends, which lost 1 base and 2 bases, there was a span of 18 bases. The CDR3 nucleotides are TGCAGCGTTGAAGGGCCAGGACAGAGGACTCCCTACGAGCAGTACTTC. It yields the protein CSVEGPGQRTPYEQYF.

The gene calls are TRBV27 and TRBJ1-4; D is unclear. Trimming cost V 6 bases and J 0 bases, with 14 bases left between them. The CDR3 totals 16 residues. Per germline, CDR1 MNHEY and CDR2 SMNVEV (reference sequence). The CDR3 is CASSQRSVATNEKLFF. As DNA, the CDR3 is TGTGCCAGCAGCCAGCGCTCGGTTGCAACTAATGAAAAACTGTTTTTT.

The chain links TRBV24-1 to TRBJ2-1; D may be TRBD2 (7 bases). Trimming shortened V by 7 bases and J by 10 bases, and 22 bases separated the two germline ends. This CDR3 region has 15 residues. Germline values: CDR1 KGHDR, CDR2 SFDVKD. The CDR3 sequence is CATSPHRDGEGEQFF. In nucleotides, the CDR3 is TGTGCCACCAGCCCTCACAGGGATGGGGAGGGGGAGCAGTTCTTC.

The rearrangement links TRBV23-1 to TRBJ2-3; D is ambiguous. TRBV23-1 is given ORF status, its function remaining uncertain. The length of the CDR3 is 15 residues. Trimming pared 4 bases from V and 2 bases from J, leaving 13 bases between. The CDR3 is CASSRLEADTDTQYF. The CDR3 DNA is TGCGCCAGCAGTCGTCTAGAGGCGGACACAGATACGCAGTATTTT.

V and J are TRBV6-6 and TRBJ1-1, with D perhaps TRBD1 (5 bases). The germline gives CDR1 MNHNY, CDR2 SVGAGI (reference sequence). The V gene lost 5 bases and the J gene lost 7 bases, with 11 bases spanning the gap. The CDR3 is made up of 12 amino acids. CDR3 DNA: TGTGCCAGCAGTCGGACAAATAGTGAAGCTTTCTTT. It yields the protein CASSRTNSEAFF.

The rearrangement links TRBV15 to TRBJ2-7; TRBD2 is a possible D gene (7 bases). This CDR3 is built from 17 residues. Germline lookup yields CDR1 LNHNV and CDR2 YYDKDF (reference sequence). Deletions cut 1 base from V and 5 bases from J, with 21 bases between. The CDR3 DNA follows: TGTGCCACCAGCAGAGCCCTAGACCTGGGGGGGGGCCACGAGCAGTACTTC. Its translation is CATSRALDLGGGHEQYF.

This chain connects TRBV6-6 to TRBJ2-7, with 13 bases matching TRBD2. Germline V gene sequence: CDR1 MNHNY, CDR2 SVGAGI (reference sequence). J lost 6 bases, V lost 4 bases, and 6 bases had no gene match. The CDR3 loop spans 15 amino acids. CDR3 sequence: CASSSQLAGGPEQYF. CDR3 coding DNA: TGTGCCAGCAGTTCCCAACTAGCGGGGGGGCCCGAGCAGTACTTC.

The chain has TRBV21-1 and TRBJ1-1; TRBD1 was called by the table and not checked on the DNA. TRBV21-1 is annotated as a pseudogene. The CDR3 extends over 14 amino acids. CDR3 in DNA: TGTGCCAGCAGCAAAATTGGGACAGGGACTGAAGCTTTCTTT. It codes for CASSKIGTGTEAFF.

The J gene is TRBJ2-7, the V gene TRBV4-3, with D tentatively TRBD2 (5 bases). Trimming shortened V by 4 bases and J by 0 bases, and 13 bases separated the two germline ends. The CDR3 sequence is 15 residues long. Germline V CDR1 and CDR2: LGHNA, YSLEER. CDR3 residues: CASSRSGSDSYEQYF. CDR3 DNA sequence: TGCGCCAGCAGCCGGTCGGGGTCGGACTCCTACGAGCAGTACTTC.

The V and J genes are TRBV7-2 and TRBJ2-2; TRBD1 agrees at 8 bases. The CDR3 consists of 17 residues. Germline V gene lookup returns CDR1 SGHTA and CDR2 FQGNSA. Germline trimming cut 5 bases from V and 1 base from J; bases unmatched to any gene: 9. CDR3 bases: TGTGCCAGCAGCCGTACGATAGGGACAGGGAACACCGGGGAGCTGTTTTTT. It specifies CASSRTIGTGNTGELFF.

CDR3 residues: CASSPLPGTSGNEQFF. The CDR3 DNA sequence: TGTGCCAGCAGCCCGCTCCCCGGGACTAGCGGTAATGAGCAGTTCTTC. V gene TRBV7-8 combines with J gene TRBJ2-1, with 11 bases aligning to TRBD2. With 5 bases clipped from V and 7 bases from J, the junction kept 10 bases outside the gene matches. Germline values: CDR1 SGHVS, CDR2 FQNEAQ. The CDR3 totals 16 residues.

The chain uses TRBV5-1 and TRBJ2-2; TRBD1 aligns across 7 bases. There are 16 residues in the CDR3. CDR1 is SGHRS, CDR2 YFSETQ, per germline. V lost 4 bases, J lost 8 bases, and 14 bases stayed unmatched. This chain's CDR3 is CASSRQGQASTGELFF. The CDR3 region has the DNA TGCGCCAGCAGCCGTCAAGGACAGGCCTCCACTGGGGAGCTGTTTTTT.

The chain joins TRBV5-1 to TRBJ2-5, with 14 bases fitting TRBD2. The CDR3 extends over 18 amino acids. CDR1 SGHRS and CDR2 YFSETQ come from the germline V gene. J was trimmed by 2 bases and V by 3 bases; bases with no gene match: 9. The DNA of the CDR3 is TGCGCCAGCAGCTCCGGACTAGCGGGGGGCCCACTTCAAGAGACCCAGTACTTC. It is translated as CASSSGLAGGPLQETQYF.

This clone was recorded once. CDR3: CASSHRGTSTDTQYF. The CDR3 DNA sequence: TGTGCCAGCAGCCACAGGGGGACTAGCACAGATACGCAGTATTTT. The V gene is TRBV6-6, the J gene TRBJ2-3, with 8 nucleotides matching TRBD1. The CDR3 has 15 amino acids. Trimming cost V 6 bases and J 0 bases; bases outside gene matches: 5. Germline V gives CDR1 MNHNY, CDR2 SVGAGI (reference sequence).

This CDR3 reads CASSWGSTGGNEQFF. As DNA, the CDR3 is TGTGCCAGCAGCTGGGGCTCGACGGGGGGCAATGAGCAGTTCTTC. This chain uses TRBV11-2 with TRBJ2-1; TRBD2 agrees at 7 bases. The CDR3 runs to 15 residues. CDR1 is SGHAT and CDR2 is FQNNGV in the germline V gene. The V gene end was trimmed by 4 bases and the J gene end by 6 bases; junction bases not matched to a gene: 9.

This chain connects TRBV4-3 to TRBJ1-5, with D possibly being TRBD1 (5 bases). Deletions cut 4 bases from V and 4 bases from J, with 8 bases between. The CDR3 totals 13 residues. Looked up from germline, CDR1 is LGHNA and CDR2 is YSLEER. The DNA of the CDR3 is TGCGCCAGCAGCCTGCGGGGGAATCAGCCCCAGCATTTT. Residues: CASSLRGNQPQHF.

The CDR3 nucleotides read TGTGCCACCAGTCCGAGGTCGGGCAGGGGGTATGAGCAGTTCTTC. Its protein product is CATSPRSGRGYEQFF. This chain joins TRBV24-1 and TRBJ2-1, with 7 bases lining up with TRBD1. Germline-derived CDR1 and CDR2 are KGHDR and SFDVKD. The CDR3 spans 15 residues. Losses at the gene ends were 6 bases for V and 8 bases for J; bases not matched to a gene: 12.